This is a list of T cell receptor beta chains from one sample in a study of T cells in Graves' hyperthyroidism and ophthalmopathy. TCRdb called the multiplex PCR reads again in MiXCR, with one record for every CDR3 protein. Of more than 150,000 distinct CDR3 sequences listed, around 15% are singletons. The sequenced sample consisted of blood. These receptors all come from a woman aged 50 to 65 with Graves' hyperthyroidism. CDR3s include the opening cysteine and the closing phenylalanine or tryptophan. A D gene is named only where the DNA matches it firmly. Clone size is not always given. Where it is, it says once, few, many or a class for expanded clones.

>.|TRBJ1-5|TRBV5-5|.
TGTACCAGCAGCTTCGACCCTGGAACAGATACGCAGCATTTT
CTSSFDPGTDTQHF
>TRBD1|TRBJ2-1|TRBV7-2|many
TGTGCCAGCAGCTTACGGACAGGGGGCTACAATGAGCAGTTCTTC
CASSLRTGGYNEQFF
>.|TRBJ2-3|TRBV5-1|many
TGCGCCAGCAAAACATCGACTACTAGCACAGATACGCAGTATTTT
CASKTSTTSTDTQYF
>TRBD1|TRBJ1-2|TRBV7-9|many
TGTGCCAGCACTCACACCGGGACAGGATTTAACTATGGCTACACCTTC
CASTHTGTGFNYGYTF
>.|TRBJ2-7|TRBV7-3|.
TGTGCCAGCAGCTTAAATGTGCAGGGGCGAGAAACCTACGAGCAGTACTTC
CASSLNVQGRETYEQYF
>.|TRBJ2-5|TRBV28|.
TGTGCCAGCAGTTCCGAGTGGGAGACCCAGTACTTC
CASSSEWETQYF
>TRBD1|TRBJ1-2|TRBV7-9|many
TGTGCCAGCAGGCCTTCGGGACAGGGCCTCTCCCCCGGCTACACCTTC
CASRPSGQGLSPGYTF
>.|TRBJ2-3|TRBV9|.
TGTGCCAGCAGCGTAAGGGGGGCCGGTGGAGATACGCAGTATTTT
CASSVRGAGGDTQYF
>.|TRBJ2-3|TRBV6-1|many
TGTGCCAGCAGTGTGCCGCGCTCGGCCACAGATACGCAGTATTTT
CASSVPRSATDTQYF
>TRBD2|TRBJ2-1|TRBV12-3/TRBV12-4|many
TGTGCCAGCAGTTTAACTAGCGGTGACTACAATGAGCAGTTCTTC
CASSLTSGDYNEQFF
>.|TRBJ2-1|TRBV2|.
TGTGCCAGCAGTCCTGCTCTCAATGAGCAGTTCTTC
CASSPALNEQFF
>.|TRBJ1-2|TRBV7-2|many
TGTGCCAGCAGCTTGGTGACGTCCGTCTATGGCTACACCTTC
CASSLVTSVYGYTF
>.|TRBJ2-7|TRBV27|.
TGTGCCAGCAGTTTATGGGGAGCGCAGAGCTCCTACGAGCAGTACTTC
CASSLWGAQSSYEQYF
>TRBD2|TRBJ2-2|TRBV5-1|.
TGCGCCAGCAGCCAGCTAGCGGGGGGAACGAACACCGGGGAGCTGTTTTTT
CASSQLAGGTNTGELFF
>.|TRBJ1-1|TRBV19|many
TGTGCCAGTACCCGACCGGGTCTAGGGACTGAAGCTTTCTTT
CASTRPGLGTEAFF
>.|TRBJ2-3|TRBV24-1|many
TGTGCCACCAGTGACCCTGGCACAGATACGCAGTATTTT
CATSDPGTDTQYF
>.|TRBJ1-1|TRBV19|.
TGTGCCAGTAGTGACGGGACGCCCGGAGGGGAAGCTTTCTTT
CASSDGTPGGEAFF
>.|TRBJ1-4|TRBV29-1|many
TGCAGCGTCGGACATCCAGGGGAAAAACTGTTTTTT
CSVGHPGEKLFF